This TCR beta chain was retrieved from a study of sequential checkpoint blockade in melanoma. In germline, CDR1 is MGHRA, CDR2 YSYEKL. The CDR3 loop spans 16 amino acids. V lost 0 bases to trimming and J lost 6 bases, with 15 bases between them. Libraries were prepared by immunoSEQ multiplex PCR; TCRdb keeps only in-frame clonotypes and omits some of them. The data hold about 20,000 clones, with roughly 66% observed a single time. The treatment denotes: randomized to nivolumab then ipilimumab (arm A) or the reverse (arm B). From thawed PBMCs, live CD3+CD8+ cells negative for CD19 and CD56 were sorted.

Sample: CD8+ T cells sorted from blood (inferred from file names), taken from a patient given nivolumab and ipilimumab in sequence. This TCR came from a human donor with melanoma. The chain carries TRBV4-1 and TRBJ1-5; tentative D call: TRBD1 (6 bases). The CDR3 protein is CASSQDWVGALQPQHF. CDR3 in DNA: TGCGCCAGCAGCCAAGACTGGGTGGGGGCGCTTCAGCCCCAGCATTTT.